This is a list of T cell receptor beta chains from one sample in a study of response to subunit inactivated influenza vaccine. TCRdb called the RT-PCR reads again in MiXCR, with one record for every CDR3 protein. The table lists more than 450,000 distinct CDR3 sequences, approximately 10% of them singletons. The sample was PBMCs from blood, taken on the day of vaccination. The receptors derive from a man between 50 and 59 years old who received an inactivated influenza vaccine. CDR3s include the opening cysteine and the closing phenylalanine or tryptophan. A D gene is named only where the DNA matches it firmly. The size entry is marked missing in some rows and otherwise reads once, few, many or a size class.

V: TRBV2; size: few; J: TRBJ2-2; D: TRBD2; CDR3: CATDRTSGDGGELFF; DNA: TGTGCCACCGACCGGACTAGCGGGGATGGCGGGGAGCTGTTTTTT
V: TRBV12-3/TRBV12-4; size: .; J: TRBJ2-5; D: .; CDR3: CASSPLRLDQETQYF; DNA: TGTGCCAGCAGCCCACTACGACTTGACCAAGAGACCCAGTACTTC
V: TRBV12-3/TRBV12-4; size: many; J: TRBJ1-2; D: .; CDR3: CASSTGPVRGYTF; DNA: TGTGCCAGCAGCACTGGACCCGTCCGGGGCTACACCTTC
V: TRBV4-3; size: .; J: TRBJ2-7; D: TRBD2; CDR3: CASSQGGGLAPYEQYF; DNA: TGCGCCAGCAGCCAAGGGGGGGGACTAGCCCCCTACGAGCAGTACTTC
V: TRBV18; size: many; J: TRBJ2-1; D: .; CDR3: CASSPEGSPYNEQFF; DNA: TGTGCCAGCTCACCAGAGGGGAGCCCCTACAATGAGCAGTTCTTC
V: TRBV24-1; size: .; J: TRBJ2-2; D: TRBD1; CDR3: CATSDLGQGAGTGELFF; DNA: TGTGCCACCAGTGATTTGGGGCAGGGGGCTGGAACCGGGGAGCTGTTTTTT
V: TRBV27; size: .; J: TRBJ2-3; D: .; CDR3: CASSLIPTGTSTDTQYF; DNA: TGTGCCAGCAGTCTGATACCGACAGGGACTAGCACAGATACGCAGTATTTT
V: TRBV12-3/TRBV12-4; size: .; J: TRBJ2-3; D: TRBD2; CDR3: CAISSGLAGVTDTQYF; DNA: TGTGCCATCAGTTCAGGACTAGCGGGGGTCACAGATACGCAGTATTTT
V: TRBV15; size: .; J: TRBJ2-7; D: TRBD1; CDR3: CATSSRDRGRKQYF; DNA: TGTGCCACCAGCTCCCGGGACAGGGGGCGTAAGCAGTACTTC
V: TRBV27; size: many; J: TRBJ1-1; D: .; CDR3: CASRRLSQGWTTEAFF; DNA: TGTGCCAGCAGACGCTTGTCACAGGGATGGACCACTGAAGCTTTCTTT
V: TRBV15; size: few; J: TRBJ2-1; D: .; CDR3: CATTGASFYNEQFF; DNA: TGTGCCACCACCGGAGCCTCTTTCTACAATGAGCAGTTCTTC
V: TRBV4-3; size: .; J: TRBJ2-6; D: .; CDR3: CASSLGPQGSGANVLTF; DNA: TGCGCCAGCAGCCTAGGACCTCAGGGATCTGGGGCCAACGTCCTGACTTTC
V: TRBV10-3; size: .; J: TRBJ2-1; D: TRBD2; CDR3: CAISEYSGGLYNEQFF; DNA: TGTGCCATCAGTGAGTATAGCGGGGGCCTCTACAATGAGCAGTTCTTC
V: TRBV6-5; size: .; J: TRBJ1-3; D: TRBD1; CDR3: CASSYAGTAGNTIYF; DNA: TGTGCCAGCAGTTACGCCGGGACAGCTGGAAACACCATATATTTT
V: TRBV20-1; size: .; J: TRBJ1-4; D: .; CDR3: CSARGGEKLFF; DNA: TGCAGTGCTAGAGGCGGCGAAAAACTGTTTTTT
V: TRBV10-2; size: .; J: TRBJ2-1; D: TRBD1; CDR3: CASSESTGADEQFF; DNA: TGCGCCAGCAGTGAGTCCACAGGGGCCGATGAGCAGTTCTTC
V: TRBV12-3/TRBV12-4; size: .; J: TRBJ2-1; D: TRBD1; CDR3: CASSFWQGANNEQFF; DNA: TGTGCCAGCAGTTTTTGGCAGGGGGCTAACAATGAGCAGTTCTTC
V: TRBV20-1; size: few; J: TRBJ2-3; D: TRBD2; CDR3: CSFTPAGGADTQYF; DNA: TGCAGTTTCACCCCCGCCGGGGGGGCGGATACGCAGTATTTT
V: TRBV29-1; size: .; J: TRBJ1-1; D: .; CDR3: CSVEVNTEAFF; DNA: TGCAGCGTTGAGGTGAACACTGAAGCTTTCTTT
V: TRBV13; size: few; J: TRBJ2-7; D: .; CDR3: CASTLAMYGVYEQYF; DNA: TGTGCCAGCACCTTAGCAATGTACGGGGTCTACGAGCAGTACTTC
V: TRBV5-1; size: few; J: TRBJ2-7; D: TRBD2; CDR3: CASSLGLADGPYEQYF; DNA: TGCGCCAGCAGCTTGGGACTAGCGGACGGACCCTACGAGCAGTACTTC
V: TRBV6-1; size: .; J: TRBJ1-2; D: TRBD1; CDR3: CASSPGQELYGYTF; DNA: TGTGCCAGCAGTCCCGGACAGGAACTCTATGGCTACACCTTC
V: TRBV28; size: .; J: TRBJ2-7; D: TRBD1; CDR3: CASSSTGELSYEQYF; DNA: TGTGCCAGCAGTTCGACAGGGGAGCTTAGCTACGAGCAGTACTTC
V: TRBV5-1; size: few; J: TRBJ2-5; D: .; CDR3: CASSDKGSGTQYF; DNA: TGCGCCAGCAGCGACAAGGGGTCGGGGACCCAGTACTTC
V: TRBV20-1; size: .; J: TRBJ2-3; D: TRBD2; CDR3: CSASLRLAGYTDTQYF; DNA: TGCAGTGCTAGTCTGCGGCTAGCGGGATACACAGATACGCAGTATTTT
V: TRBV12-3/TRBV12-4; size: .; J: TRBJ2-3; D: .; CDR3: CASSPSAGPDTDTQYF; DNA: TGTGCCAGCAGTCCTTCTGCGGGACCAGACACAGATACGCAGTATTTT
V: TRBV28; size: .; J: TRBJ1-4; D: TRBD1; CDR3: CATRDRAREKLFF; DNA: TGTGCCACCCGGGACAGGGCTCGGGAAAAACTGTTTTTT
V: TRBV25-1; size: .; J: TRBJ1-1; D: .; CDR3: CASSVGSHTEAFF; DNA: TGTGCCAGCAGTGTAGGTTCCCACACTGAAGCTTTCTTT
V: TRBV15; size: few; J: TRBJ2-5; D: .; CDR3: CATSGGTYQETQYF; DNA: TGTGCCACCAGCGGAGGGACGTACCAAGAGACCCAGTACTTC
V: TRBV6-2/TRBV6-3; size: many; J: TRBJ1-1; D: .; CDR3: CASRLMLIQNTEAFF; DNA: TGTGCCAGCAGGCTTATGCTTATACAGAACACTGAAGCTTTCTTT
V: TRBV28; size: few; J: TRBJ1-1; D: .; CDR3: CASRRHRSGTEAFF; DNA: TGTGCCAGCAGGAGACACAGATCGGGAACTGAAGCTTTCTTT
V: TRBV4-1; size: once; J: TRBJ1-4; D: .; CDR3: CASSQRQTEKLFF; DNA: TGCGCCAGCAGCCAACGACAAACTGAAAAACTGTTTTTT
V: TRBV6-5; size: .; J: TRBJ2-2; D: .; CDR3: CASSYRVLSGTGELFF; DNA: TGTGCCAGCAGTTACAGGGTACTCTCGGGTACCGGGGAGCTGTTTTTT
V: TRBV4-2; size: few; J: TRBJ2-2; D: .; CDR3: CASSQGDRSGELFF; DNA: TGTGCCAGCAGCCAAGGGGATAGATCTGGGGAGCTGTTTTTT
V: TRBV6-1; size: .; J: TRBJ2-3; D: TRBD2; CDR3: CASSQTSGTTDTQYF; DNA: TGTGCCAGCAGCCAAACTAGCGGGACCACAGATACGCAGTATTTT
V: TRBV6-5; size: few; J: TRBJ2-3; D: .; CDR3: CASSKGGTQYF; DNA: TGTGCCAGCAGCAAGGGGGGTACGCAGTATTTT
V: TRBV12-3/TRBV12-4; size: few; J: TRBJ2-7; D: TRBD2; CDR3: CASSWEAGGPSEQYF; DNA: TGTGCCAGCAGCTGGGAGGCGGGAGGGCCCTCCGAGCAGTACTTC
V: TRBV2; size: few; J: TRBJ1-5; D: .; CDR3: CASTRGVDNQPQHF; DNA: TGTGCATCGACCCGAGGGGTAGACAATCAGCCCCAGCATTTT
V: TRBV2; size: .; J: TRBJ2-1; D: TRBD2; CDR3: CALCGTSGSQGSYNEQFF; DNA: TGTGCCCTCTGTGGGACTAGCGGGAGTCAGGGCTCCTACAATGAGCAGTTCTTC
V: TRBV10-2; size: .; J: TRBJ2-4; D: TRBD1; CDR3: CASQNRGLAKNIQYF; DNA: TGCGCCAGCCAAAACAGGGGCCTAGCCAAAAACATTCAGTACTTC
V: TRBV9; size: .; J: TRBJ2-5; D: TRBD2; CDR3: CASSLSGGAQETQYF; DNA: TGTGCCAGCAGCCTGTCCGGGGGGGCCCAAGAGACCCAGTACTTC
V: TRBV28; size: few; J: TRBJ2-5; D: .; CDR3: CASSMGPIQETQYF; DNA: TGTGCCAGCAGCATGGGACCGATTCAAGAGACCCAGTACTTC
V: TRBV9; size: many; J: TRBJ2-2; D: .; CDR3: CASSVQGGNTGELFF; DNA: TGTGCCAGCAGCGTCCAGGGGGGGAACACCGGGGAGCTGTTTTTT
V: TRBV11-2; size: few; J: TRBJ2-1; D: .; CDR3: CASSLVMSTNLVYNEQFF; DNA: TGTGCCAGCAGCTTAGTTATGAGTACCAACCTCGTATACAATGAGCAGTTCTTC
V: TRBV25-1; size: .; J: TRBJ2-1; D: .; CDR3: CASSNLGVGFSYNEQFF; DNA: TGTGCCAGCAGTAATTTGGGGGTGGGCTTTTCCTACAATGAGCAGTTCTTC
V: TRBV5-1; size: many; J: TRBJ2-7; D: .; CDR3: CASSQQQYEQYF; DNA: TGCGCCAGCAGCCAACAGCAGTACGAGCAGTACTTC
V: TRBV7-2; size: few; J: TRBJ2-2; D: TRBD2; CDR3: CASSLGLAGVPTNTGELFF; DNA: TGTGCCAGCAGCTTAGGGCTAGCGGGAGTCCCCACGAACACCGGGGAGCTGTTTTTT
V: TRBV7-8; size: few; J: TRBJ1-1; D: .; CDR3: CASSLVSGVYGEAFF; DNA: TGTGCCAGCAGCCTCGTTTCTGGAGTTTACGGTGAAGCTTTCTTT
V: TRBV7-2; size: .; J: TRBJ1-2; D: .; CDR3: CASSLVGGEYGYTF; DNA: TGTGCCAGCAGCTTAGTTGGGGGTGAGTATGGCTACACCTTC
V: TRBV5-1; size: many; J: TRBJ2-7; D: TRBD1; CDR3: CASSLLDRGYEQYF; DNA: TGCGCCAGCAGCTTGTTGGACAGGGGCTACGAGCAGTACTTC